Following are 2 T cell receptor beta chains from one sample sequenced in a study of OX40 agonist ivuxolimab in advanced cancers. Libraries were prepared by immunoSEQ multiplex PCR; TCRdb keeps only in-frame clonotypes and omits some of them. This sample carries around 43,000 clones, around nine tenths of them seen once, and the ten largest clones take around an eighth. The sample in question was CD4+ or CD8+ T cells sorted from blood, obtained in a trial of the OX40 agonist ivuxolimab. The receptors stem from an adult with an advanced solid tumor such as melanoma, head and neck, liver or kidney cancer.

The chain is built from TRBV5-6 and TRBJ2-7, with 7 positions matching TRBD2. The germline CDR1 and CDR2 sequences are SGHDT and YYEEEE. CDR3 length: 16 residues. V lost 0 bases, J lost 3 bases, and 9 bases stayed unmatched. Here the CDR3 DNA reads TGTGCCAGCAGCTTGGCCGTGGCGGGGGTTTACTACGAGCAGTACTTC. Its translation is CASSLAVAGVYYEQYF.

The chain employs TRBV7-9 and TRBJ2-7, with D maybe TRBD1 (5 bases). CDR1 and CDR2 from the germline V gene are SEHNR and FQNEAQ (reference sequence). The CDR3 is 13 amino acids. The V end was cut by 5 bases, the J end by 3 bases, with 11 bases between. In DNA, the CDR3 is TGTGCCAGCAGCCCCCTCGACAGCTACGAGCAGTACTTC. Translation gives CASSPLDSYEQYF.